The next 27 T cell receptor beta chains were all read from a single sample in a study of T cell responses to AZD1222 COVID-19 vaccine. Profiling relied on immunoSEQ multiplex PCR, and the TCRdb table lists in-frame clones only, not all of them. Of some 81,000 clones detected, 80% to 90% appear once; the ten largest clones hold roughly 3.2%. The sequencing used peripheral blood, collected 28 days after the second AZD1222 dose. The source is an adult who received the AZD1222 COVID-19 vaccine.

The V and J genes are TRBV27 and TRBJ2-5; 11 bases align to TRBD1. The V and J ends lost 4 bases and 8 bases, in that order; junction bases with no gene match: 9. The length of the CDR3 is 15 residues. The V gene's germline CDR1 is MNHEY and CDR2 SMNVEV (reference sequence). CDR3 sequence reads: CASSSGQGARKTQYF. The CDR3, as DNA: TGTGCCAGCAGTTCCGGACAGGGGGCGAGGAAAACCCAGTACTTC.

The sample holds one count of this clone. The CDR3, as DNA: TGTGCCAGTTTGGGGGATGGGGCAGTTCTTAATCAGCCCCAGCATTTT. Translated: CASLGDGAVLNQPQHF. V gene TRBV19 combines with J gene TRBJ1-5; D is possibly TRBD1 (5 bases). Deletions cut 8 bases from V and 4 bases from J, with 21 bases between. This CDR3 has 16 amino acids. Looked up from germline, CDR1 is LNHDA and CDR2 is SQIVND (reference sequence).

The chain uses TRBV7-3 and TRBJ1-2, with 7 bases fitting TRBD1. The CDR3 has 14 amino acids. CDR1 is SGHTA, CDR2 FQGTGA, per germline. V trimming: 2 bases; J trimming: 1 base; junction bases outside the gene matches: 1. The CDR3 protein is CASSLDRDNYGYTF. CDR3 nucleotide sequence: TGTGCCAGCAGCTTAGACAGGGATAACTATGGCTACACCTTC.

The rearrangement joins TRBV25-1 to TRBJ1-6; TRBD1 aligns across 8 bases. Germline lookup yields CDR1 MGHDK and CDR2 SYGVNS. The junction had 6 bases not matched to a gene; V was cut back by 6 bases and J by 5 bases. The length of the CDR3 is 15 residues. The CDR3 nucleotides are TGTGCCAGCAGATCGGACAGGGAAGATAATTCACCCCTCCACTTT. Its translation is CASRSDREDNSPLHF.

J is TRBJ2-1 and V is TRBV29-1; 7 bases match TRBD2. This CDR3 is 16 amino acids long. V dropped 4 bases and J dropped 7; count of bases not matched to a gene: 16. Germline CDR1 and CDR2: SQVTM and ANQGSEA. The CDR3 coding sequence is TGCAGCGTTGGGAGGGATGGAGCGGGAATTTTTAATGAGCAGTTCTTC. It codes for CSVGRDGAGIFNEQFF.

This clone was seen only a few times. CDR3 sequence: CASSLGSNTEAFF. In nucleotides, the CDR3 is TGCGCCAGCAGCTTGGGATCGAACACTGAAGCTTTCTTT. The chain couples TRBV5-1 to TRBJ1-1; D unclear. The CDR3 consists of 13 residues. Per germline, CDR1 SGHRS and CDR2 YFSETQ. Trimming removed 0 bases from V and 1 base from J, with 4 bases in between.

This CDR3 reads CSAPDTIEQYF. The CDR3 coding sequence is TGCAGTGCTCCGGACACGATCGAGCAGTACTTC. V usage is TRBV20-1 and J usage is TRBJ2-7, with a weak D call TRBD1 (5 bases). This CDR3 contains 11 residues. Germline V gives CDR1 DFQATT, CDR2 SNEGSKA (reference sequence). V gave up 5 bases and J gave up 6 bases, with 11 bases separating them.

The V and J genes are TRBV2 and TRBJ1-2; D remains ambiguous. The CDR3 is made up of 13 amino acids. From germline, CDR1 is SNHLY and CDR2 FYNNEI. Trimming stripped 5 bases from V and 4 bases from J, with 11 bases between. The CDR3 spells CASSLDRGYGYTF. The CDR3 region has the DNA TGTGCCAGCAGTTTGGACCGGGGCTATGGCTACACCTTC.

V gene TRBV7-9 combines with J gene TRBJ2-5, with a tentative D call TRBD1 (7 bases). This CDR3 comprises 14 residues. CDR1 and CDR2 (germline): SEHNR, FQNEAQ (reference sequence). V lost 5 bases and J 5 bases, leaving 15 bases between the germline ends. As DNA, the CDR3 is TGTGCCAGCAGCCCTACAGGGGCGGGGGAGACCCAGTACTTC. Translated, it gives CASSPTGAGETQYF. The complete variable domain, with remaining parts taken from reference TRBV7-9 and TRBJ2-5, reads DTGVSQNPRHKITKRGQNVTFRCDPISEHNRLYWYRQTLGQGPEFLTYFQNEAQLEKSRLLSDRFSAERPKGSFSTLEIQRTEQGDSAMYLCASSPTGAGETQYFGPGTRLLVL.

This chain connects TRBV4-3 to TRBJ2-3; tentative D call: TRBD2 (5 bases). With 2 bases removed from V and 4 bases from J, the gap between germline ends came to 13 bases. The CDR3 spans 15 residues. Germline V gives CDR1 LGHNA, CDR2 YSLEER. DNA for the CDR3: TGCGCCAGCAGCCAATCCGGGATATTGTCAGATACGCAGTATTTT. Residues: CASSQSGILSDTQYF.

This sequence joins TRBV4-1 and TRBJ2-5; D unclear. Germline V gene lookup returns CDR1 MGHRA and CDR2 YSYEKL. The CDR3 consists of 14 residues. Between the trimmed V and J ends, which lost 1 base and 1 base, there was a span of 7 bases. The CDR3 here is CASSQGLAQETQYF. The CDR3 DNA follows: TGCGCCAGCAGCCAAGGGCTGGCCCAAGAGACCCAGTACTTC.

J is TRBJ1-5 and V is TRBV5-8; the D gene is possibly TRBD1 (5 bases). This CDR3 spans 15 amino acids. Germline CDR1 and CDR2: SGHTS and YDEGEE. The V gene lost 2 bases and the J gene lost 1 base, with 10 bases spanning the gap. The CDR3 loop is CASSFQGISNQPQHF. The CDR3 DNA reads TGTGCCAGCAGCTTTCAGGGTATAAGCAATCAGCCCCAGCATTTT.

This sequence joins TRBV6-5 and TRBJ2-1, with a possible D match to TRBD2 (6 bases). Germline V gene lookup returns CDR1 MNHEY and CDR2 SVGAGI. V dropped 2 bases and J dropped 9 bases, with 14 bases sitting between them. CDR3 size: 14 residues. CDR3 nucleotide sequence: TGTGCCAGCAGTTACCCTGGGCCGCGGGGTGAGCAGTTCTTC. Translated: CASSYPGPRGEQFF.

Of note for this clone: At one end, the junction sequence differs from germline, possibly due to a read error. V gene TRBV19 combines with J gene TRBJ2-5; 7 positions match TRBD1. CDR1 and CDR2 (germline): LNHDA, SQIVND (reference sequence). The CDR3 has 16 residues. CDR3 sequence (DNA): TGTGCCAGTAGTAGCCCCAACAGGGGCCACCAAGAGGCCCAGTACTTC. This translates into CASSSPNRGHQEAQYF.

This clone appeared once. The CDR3 reads CASSLYPSGHNEQFF. Here the CDR3 DNA reads TGTGCCAGCAGTTTATATCCTAGCGGCCACAATGAGCAGTTCTTC. The chain recombines TRBV27 with TRBJ2-1, with 7 bases aligning to TRBD2. The CDR3 loop spans 15 amino acids. With 1 base clipped from V and 5 bases from J, the junction kept 5 bases outside the gene matches. Germline V CDR1 and CDR2: MNHEY, SMNVEV (reference sequence).

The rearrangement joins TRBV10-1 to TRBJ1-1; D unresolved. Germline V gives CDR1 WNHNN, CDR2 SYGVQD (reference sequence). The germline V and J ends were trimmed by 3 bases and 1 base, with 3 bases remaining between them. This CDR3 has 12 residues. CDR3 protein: CASSEGNTEAFF. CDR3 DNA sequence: TGCGCCAGCAGTGAAGGGAACACTGAAGCTTTCTTT.

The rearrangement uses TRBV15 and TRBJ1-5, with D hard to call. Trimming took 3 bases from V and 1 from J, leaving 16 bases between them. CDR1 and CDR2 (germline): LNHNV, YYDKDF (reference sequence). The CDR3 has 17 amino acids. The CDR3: CATSSGRATKSNQPQHF. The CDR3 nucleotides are TGTGCCACCAGCAGCGGACGGGCTACCAAGAGCAATCAGCCCCAGCATTTT.

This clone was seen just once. CDR3 in amino acids: CASSLKKTGSRAFF. As DNA, the CDR3 is TGTGCCAGCAGCTTGAAGAAGACAGGGAGTAGAGCTTTCTTT. The V gene is TRBV5-6, the J gene TRBJ1-1; TRBD1 matches at 7 bases. J lost 10 bases, V lost 1 base, and 10 bases had no gene match. Per the germline V gene, CDR1 is SGHDT and CDR2 is YYEEEE. The CDR3 totals 14 residues.

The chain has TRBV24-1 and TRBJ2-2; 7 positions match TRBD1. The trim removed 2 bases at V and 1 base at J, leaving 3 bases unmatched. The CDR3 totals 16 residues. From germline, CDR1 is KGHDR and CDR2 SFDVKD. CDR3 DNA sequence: TGTGCCACCAGTGATTCGGGGACAGTGAACACCGGGGAGCTGTTTTTT. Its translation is CATSDSGTVNTGELFF.

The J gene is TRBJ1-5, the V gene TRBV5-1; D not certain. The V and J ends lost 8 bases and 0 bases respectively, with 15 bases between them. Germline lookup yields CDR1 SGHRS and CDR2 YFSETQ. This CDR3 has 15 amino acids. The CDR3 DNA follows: TGCGCCAGATACGACGCCTTCATTAGCAATCAGCCCCAGCATTTT. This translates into CARYDAFISNQPQHF.

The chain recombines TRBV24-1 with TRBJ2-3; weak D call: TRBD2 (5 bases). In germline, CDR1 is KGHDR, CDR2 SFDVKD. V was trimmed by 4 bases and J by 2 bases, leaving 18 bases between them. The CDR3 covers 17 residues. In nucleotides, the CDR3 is TGTGCCACCAGTGAGCCCGGATCTGGGGAGAACACAGATACGCAGTATTTT. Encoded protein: CATSEPGSGENTDTQYF.

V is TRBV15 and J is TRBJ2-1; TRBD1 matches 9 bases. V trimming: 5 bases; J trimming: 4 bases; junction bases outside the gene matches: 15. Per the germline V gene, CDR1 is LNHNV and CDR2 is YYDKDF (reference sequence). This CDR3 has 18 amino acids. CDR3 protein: CATSGRPGTGFVYNEQFF. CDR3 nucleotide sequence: TGTGCCACCAGCGGACGTCCCGGGACAGGGTTCGTTTACAATGAGCAGTTCTTC.

The CDR3: CASSLDGAEAFF. The CDR3, as DNA: TGTGCCAGCAGCTTAGATGGGGCAGAAGCTTTCTTT. The V and J genes are TRBV7-2 and TRBJ1-1; D perhaps matches TRBD1 (5 bases). CDR1 SGHTA and CDR2 FQGNSA come from the germline V gene. There are 12 residues in the CDR3. V was cut by 1 base and J by 8 bases, with 8 bases left in between.

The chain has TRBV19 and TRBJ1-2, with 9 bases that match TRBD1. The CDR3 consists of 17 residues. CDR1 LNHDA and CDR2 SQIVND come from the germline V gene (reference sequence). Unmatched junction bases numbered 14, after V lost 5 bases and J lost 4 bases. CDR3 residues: CASSLGSVGTGIYGYTF. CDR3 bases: TGTGCCAGTAGTTTGGGATCCGTCGGGACAGGGATCTATGGCTACACCTTC. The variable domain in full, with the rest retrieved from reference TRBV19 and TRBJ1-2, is DGGITQSPKYLFRKEGQNVTLSCEQNLNHDAMYWYRQDPGQGLRLIYYSQIVNDFQKGDIAEGYSVSREKKESFPLTVTSAQKNPTAFYLCASSLGSVGTGIYGYTFGSGTRLTVV.

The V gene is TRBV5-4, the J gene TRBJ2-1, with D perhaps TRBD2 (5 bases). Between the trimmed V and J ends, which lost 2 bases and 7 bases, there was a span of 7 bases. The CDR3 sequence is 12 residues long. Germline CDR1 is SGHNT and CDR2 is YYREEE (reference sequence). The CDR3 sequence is CASSLRENEQFF. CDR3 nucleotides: TGTGCCAGCAGCTTAAGGGAGAATGAGCAGTTCTTC.

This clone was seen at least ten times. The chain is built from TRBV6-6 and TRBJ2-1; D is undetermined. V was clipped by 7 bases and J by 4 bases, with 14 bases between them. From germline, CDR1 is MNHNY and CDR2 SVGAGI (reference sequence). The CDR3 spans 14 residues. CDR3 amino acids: CASTNRLEYNEQFF. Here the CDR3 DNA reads TGTGCCAGCACCAATAGGCTAGAATACAATGAGCAGTTCTTC.

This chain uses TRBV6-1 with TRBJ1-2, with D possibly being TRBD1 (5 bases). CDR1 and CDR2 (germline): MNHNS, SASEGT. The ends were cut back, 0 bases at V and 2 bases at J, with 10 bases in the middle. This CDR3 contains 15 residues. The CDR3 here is CASSEAAGANYGYTF. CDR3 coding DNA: TGTGCCAGCAGTGAAGCGGCTGGGGCAAACTATGGCTACACCTTC.